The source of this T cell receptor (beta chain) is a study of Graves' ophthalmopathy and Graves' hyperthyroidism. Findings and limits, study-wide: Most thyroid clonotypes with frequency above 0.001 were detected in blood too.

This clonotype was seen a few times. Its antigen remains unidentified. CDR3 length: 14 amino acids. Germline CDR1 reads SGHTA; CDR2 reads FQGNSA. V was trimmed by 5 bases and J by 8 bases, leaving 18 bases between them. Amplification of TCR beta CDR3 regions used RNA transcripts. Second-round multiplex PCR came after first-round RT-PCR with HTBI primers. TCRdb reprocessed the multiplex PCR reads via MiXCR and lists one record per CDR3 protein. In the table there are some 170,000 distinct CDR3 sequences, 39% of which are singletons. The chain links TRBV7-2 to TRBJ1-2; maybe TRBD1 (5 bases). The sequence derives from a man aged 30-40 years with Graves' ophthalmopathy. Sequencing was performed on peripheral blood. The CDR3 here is CASSRDRGFGGYTF. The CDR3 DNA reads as TGTGCCAGCAGCCGGGACCGGGGTTTTGGGGGCTACACCTTC.